The clone carrying this T cell receptor (beta chain) has ten or more counts. Germline V lookup: CDR1 ENHRY, CDR2 SYGVKD. CDR3 length: 10 residues. V was pared by 10 bases and J by 3 bases, with 6 bases between. After constant-region reverse-primer amplification, full-length variable regions underwent semi-nested PCR with Nested Universal Primer A. TCRdb itself ran the 5' RACE reads through MiXCR, one entry per CDR3 protein. This table has 35,000 to 55,000 distinct CDR3 sequences, roughly 20% appearing once. Tregs were sorted as CD4+CD25+CD127-/low cells. Sequences were obtained from Tregs sorted from a lymph node. This TCR derives from a female donor with breast cancer. The rearrangement links TRBV10-3 to TRBJ1-2, with TRBD1 as a possible D gene (5 bases). Here the CDR3 reads CATQDYGYTF. The CDR3 bases are TGTGCCACACAGGACTATGGCTACACCTTC.